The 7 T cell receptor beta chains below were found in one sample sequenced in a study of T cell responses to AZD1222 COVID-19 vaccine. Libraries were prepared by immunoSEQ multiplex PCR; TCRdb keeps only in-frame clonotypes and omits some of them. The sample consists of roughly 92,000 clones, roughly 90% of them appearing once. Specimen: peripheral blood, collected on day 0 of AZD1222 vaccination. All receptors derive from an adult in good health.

The CDR3 DNA sequence: TGTGCCAGCTCACCGAGTCAGTCCACTGAAGCTTTCTTT. The encoded protein is CASSPSQSTEAFF. The chain is built from TRBV18 and TRBJ1-1, with D uncertain. This CDR3 region has 13 residues. Per germline, CDR1 KGHSH and CDR2 LQKENI. Trimming stripped 3 bases from V and 4 bases from J, with 9 bases between.

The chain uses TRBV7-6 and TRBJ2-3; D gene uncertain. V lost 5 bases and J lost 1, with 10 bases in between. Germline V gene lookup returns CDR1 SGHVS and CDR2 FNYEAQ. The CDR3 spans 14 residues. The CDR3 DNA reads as TGTGCCAGCAGCCATTCGGGCCGCACAGATACGCAGTATTTT. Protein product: CASSHSGRTDTQYF. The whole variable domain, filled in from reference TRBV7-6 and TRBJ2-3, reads GAGVSQSPRYKVTKRGQDVALRCDPISGHVSLYWYRQALGQGPEFLTYFNYEAQQDKSGLPNDRFSAERPEGSISTLTIQRTEQRDSAMYRCASSHSGRTDTQYFGPGTRLTVL.

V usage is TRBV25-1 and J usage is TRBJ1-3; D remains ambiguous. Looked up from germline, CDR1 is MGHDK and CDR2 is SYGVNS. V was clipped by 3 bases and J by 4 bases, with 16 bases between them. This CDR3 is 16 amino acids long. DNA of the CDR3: TGTGCCAGCAGTGATTCTCGACAAAACATCGGAAACACCATATATTTT. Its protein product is CASSDSRQNIGNTIYF. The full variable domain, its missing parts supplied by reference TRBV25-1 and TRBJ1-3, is EADIYQTPRYLVIGTGKKITLECSQTMGHDKMYWYQQDPGMELHLIHYSYGVNSTEKGDLSSESTVSRIRTEHFPLTLESARPSHTSQYLCASSDSRQNIGNTIYFGEGSWLTVV.

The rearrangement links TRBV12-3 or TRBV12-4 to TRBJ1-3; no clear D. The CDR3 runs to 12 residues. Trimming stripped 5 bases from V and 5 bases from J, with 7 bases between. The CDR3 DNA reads TGTGCCAGCAGTAGACCCAGAAACACCATATATTTT. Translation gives CASSRPRNTIYF.

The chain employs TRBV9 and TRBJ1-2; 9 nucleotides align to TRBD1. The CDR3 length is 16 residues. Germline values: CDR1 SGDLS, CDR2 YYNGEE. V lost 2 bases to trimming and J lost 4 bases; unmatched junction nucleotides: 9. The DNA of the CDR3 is TGTGCCAGCAGCGTTGGAACAGGGGGCAGAGGCTATGGCTACACCTTC. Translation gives CASSVGTGGRGYGYTF.

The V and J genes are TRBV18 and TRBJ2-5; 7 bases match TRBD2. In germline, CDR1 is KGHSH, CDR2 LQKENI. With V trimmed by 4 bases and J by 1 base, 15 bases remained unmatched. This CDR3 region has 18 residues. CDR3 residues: CASSRRQTSRGVQETQYF. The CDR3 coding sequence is TGTGCCAGCTCACGACGACAGACTTCTCGGGGGGTCCAAGAGACCCAGTACTTC.

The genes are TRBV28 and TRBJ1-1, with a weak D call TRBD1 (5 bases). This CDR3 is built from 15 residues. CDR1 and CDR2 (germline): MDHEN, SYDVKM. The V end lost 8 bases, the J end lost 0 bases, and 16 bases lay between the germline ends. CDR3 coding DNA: TGTGCCAGCCATGGGGCAGCCCGGATGAACACTGAAGCTTTCTTT. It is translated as CASHGAARMNTEAFF.